Reported below is one T cell receptor beta chain. The antigen is unknown. Other DNA sequences from this sample encode an identical CDR3 as well. These data belong to a study of cytomegalovirus exposure and HLA in healthy donors. Notes on the study in general: Analyses of presence/absence relied on an assumption of roughly uniform sequencing depth across donors. Most observed TCR sequences were rare, whereas some public TCRs were detected in many donors. In a later analysis, TCR beta V- and J-gene trimming was associated with a missense DCLRE1C variant. Investigators reported approximately 170 TCR beta chains as tied to cytomegalovirus.

The PCR was carried out with 60 Vbeta primers and 13 Jbeta primers. Here immunoSEQ multiplex PCR was the method, and the copy in TCRdb shows in-frame clones only, minus some. The data contain about 150,000 clones, approximately 80% of them singletons. The CDR3 has 16 residues. The trim removed 4 bases at V and 4 bases at J, leaving 4 bases unmatched. CDR1 is LGHNA, CDR2 YSLEER, per germline. What was sequenced was PBMCs. The source of this sequence is a male donor in good health and CMV-seronegative. The chain links TRBV4-3 to TRBJ2-2, with TRBD2 matching 12 bases. The CDR3 DNA follows: TGCGCCAGCAGCCTTGGACTAGCGGGATTCACCGGGGAGCTGTTTTTT. It codes for CASSLGLAGFTGELFF.